The 19 T cell receptor beta chains presented below share a single source sample, sequenced in a study of vaccination effects on CD4 cells after COVID-19. The assay was immunoSEQ multiplex PCR, and TCRdb's table has in-frame clones only and misses some. The table records 45,000 or so clones, approximately 81% of them present only once. Their recognized antigens are unknown. Cultured cells yielded isolated CD4+ T cells after nine to ten days. Sequencing was performed on CD4+ T cells from PBMCs cultured without peptide, taken before COVID-19 vaccination. These receptors all come from a human donor who had a prior SARS-CoV-2 infection.

In its sample, this clone is medium-sized. This sequence joins TRBV9 and TRBJ2-1; D gene ambiguous. CDR3 length: 15 residues. CDR1 and CDR2 from the germline V gene are SGDLS and YYNGEE. V was clipped by 0 bases and J by 1 base, with 8 bases between them. CDR3 loop: CASSVVPGSYNEQFF. CDR3 bases: TGTGCCAGCAGCGTAGTGCCAGGTTCCTACAATGAGCAGTTCTTC. The full variable domain, with the rest looked up from reference TRBV9 and TRBJ2-1, is DSGVTQTPKHLITATGQRVTLRCSPRSGDLSVYWYQQSLDQGLQFLIQYYNGEERAKGNILERFSAQQFPDLHSELNLSSLELGDSALYFCASSVVPGSYNEQFFGPGTRLTVL.

The chain links TRBV27 to TRBJ1-5; D uncertain. Trimming removed 4 bases at V and 1 base at J, with 11 bases between. Looked up from germline, CDR1 is MNHEY and CDR2 is SMNVEV (reference sequence). The CDR3 consists of 15 residues. CDR3 nucleotides: TGTGCCAGCAGTTGGGGATCAGCGAGCAATCAGCCCCAGCATTTT. It translates to CASSWGSASNQPQHF.

The CDR3 protein is CASSSLLLWGRDSPLHF. CDR3 bases: TGTGCCAGTAGTAGCCTCCTCTTATGGGGCCGGGACTCACCCCTCCACTTT. The rearrangement links TRBV19 to TRBJ1-6; possible D gene TRBD1, 5 bases. Germline V gene lookup returns CDR1 LNHDA and CDR2 SQIVND (reference sequence). V dropped 4 bases and J dropped 10 bases, with 23 bases sitting between them. The CDR3 is made up of 17 amino acids.

The chain carries TRBV5-1 and TRBJ1-1; D gene unclear. The CDR3 contains 14 residues. Trimming pared 3 bases from V and 5 bases from J, leaving 14 bases between. Looked up from germline, CDR1 is SGHRS and CDR2 is YFSETQ. The CDR3: CASSWLGVGTEAFF. In nucleotides, the CDR3 is TGCGCCAGCAGCTGGCTTGGGGTGGGGACTGAAGCTTTCTTT.

The chain joins TRBV7-6 to TRBJ2-6; the D is unclear. The CDR3 spans 16 residues. V was trimmed by 5 bases and J by 1 base, leaving 12 bases between them. CDR1 and CDR2 from the germline V gene are SGHVS and FNYEAQ. The CDR3 nucleotides read TGTGCCAGCAGCCCTGGACGGCTTTCTGGGGCCAACGTCCTGACTTTC. Translating gives CASSPGRLSGANVLTF.

This rearrangement joins TRBV3-1 (or the pseudogene TRBV3-2) to TRBJ2-3, with D hard to call. V lost 1 base to trimming and J lost 6 bases, with 11 bases between them. This CDR3 has 14 residues. Germline loops: CDR1 LGHDT, CDR2 YNNKEL (reference sequence). CDR3 DNA: TGTGCCAGCAGCCAAGGGTTTGCGGAGGATACGCAGTATTTT. Translating it yields CASSQGFAEDTQYF.

This clone was counted a few times. V usage is TRBV18 and J usage is TRBJ1-5; a possible D gene is TRBD1 (6 bases). The germline V and J ends were trimmed by 3 bases and 1 base, with 10 bases remaining between them. The germline V gene encodes CDR1 KGHSH and CDR2 LQKENI. This CDR3 has 15 residues. The CDR3 coding sequence is TGTGCCAGCTCACCCGACAGGCAAAGCAATCAGCCCCAGCATTTT. Translated, it gives CASSPDRQSNQPQHF.

The chain carries TRBV7-9 and TRBJ1-1, with D uncertain. V dropped 3 bases and J dropped 3 bases, with 8 bases sitting between them. Germline CDR1 reads SEHNR; CDR2 reads FQNEAQ (reference sequence). The CDR3 has 13 residues. CDR3 coding DNA: TGTGCCAGCAGCTTGATTAGCGACACTGAAGCTTTCTTT. This encodes CASSLISDTEAFF. Variable domain in full (rest from reference TRBV7-9 and TRBJ1-1): DTGVSQNPRHKITKRGQNVTFRCDPISEHNRLYWYRQTLGQGPEFLTYFQNEAQLEKSRLLSDRFSAERPKGSFSTLEIQRTEQGDSAMYLCASSLISDTEAFFGQGTRLTVV.

The chain employs TRBV30 and TRBJ2-5, with 7 bases matching TRBD2. Germline V CDR1 and CDR2: GTSNPN, SVGIG (reference sequence). With V trimmed by 1 base and J by 2 bases, 13 bases remained unmatched. The CDR3 has 17 residues. Here the CDR3 reads CAWSGRLAEVYQETQYF. The CDR3 coding sequence is TGTGCCTGGAGTGGAAGGCTAGCGGAAGTGTATCAAGAGACCCAGTACTTC. The full variable domain, with the rest looked up from reference TRBV30 and TRBJ2-5, is SQTIHQWPATLVQPVGSPLSLECTVEGTSNPNLYWYRQAAGRGLQLLFYSVGIGQISSEVPQNLSASRPQDRQFILSSKKLLLSDSGFYLCAWSGRLAEVYQETQYFGPGTRLLVL.

This clone was counted ten times or more. This sequence joins TRBV4-1 and TRBJ1-2, with D tentatively TRBD1 (5 bases). Germline-derived CDR1 and CDR2 are MGHRA and YSYEKL. This CDR3 is 15 amino acids long. With 1 base removed from V and 0 bases from J, the gap between germline ends came to 9 bases. The CDR3 nucleotides read TGCGCCAGCAGCCAAGCTCCGACAGCTAACTATGGCTACACCTTC. Protein: CASSQAPTANYGYTF.

V usage is TRBV7-9 and J usage is TRBJ2-2; D is unclear. The germline V gene has CDR1 SEHNR and CDR2 FQNEAQ (reference sequence). V shed 5 bases and J shed 2 bases, with 9 bases lying between them. The CDR3 spans 14 residues. The CDR3 loop is CASSPAANTGELFF. In nucleotides, the CDR3 is TGTGCCAGCAGCCCCGCCGCCAACACCGGGGAGCTGTTTTTT.

This chain links TRBV5-1 with TRBJ2-3; D may correspond to TRBD1 or TRBD2 (5 bases each). Germline CDR1 reads SGHRS; CDR2 reads YFSETQ. The CDR3 loop spans 15 amino acids. V was pared by 4 bases and J by 0 bases, with 12 bases between. In DNA, the CDR3 is TGCGCCAGCAGCCTCCGGGACGGGAGCACAGATACGCAGTATTTT. Translation: CASSLRDGSTDTQYF.

The chain combines TRBV7-2 with TRBJ1-2, with a tentative D call TRBD1 (6 bases). Trimming stripped 4 bases from V and 4 bases from J, with 10 bases between. CDR3 size: 13 residues. The germline V gene has CDR1 SGHTA and CDR2 FQGNSA. The CDR3 sequence: CASSSTGIYGYTF. The CDR3 DNA follows: TGTGCCAGCAGCTCCACAGGGATCTATGGCTACACCTTC.

The V and J genes are TRBV28 and TRBJ1-2; no clear D gene. Trimming cost V 8 bases and J 5 bases, with 12 bases left between them. Germline V gene sequence: CDR1 MDHEN, CDR2 SYDVKM. The CDR3 has 12 amino acids. The CDR3 region has the DNA TGTGCCAGCTCGCAACGCGGGTATGGCTACACCTTC. It yields the protein CASSQRGYGYTF.

This CDR3 reads CASSHPTSGGLNEQYF. As DNA, the CDR3 is TGTGCCAGCAGCCACCCAACTAGCGGGGGGCTCAACGAGCAGTACTTC. The chain joins TRBV3-1 (or the pseudogene TRBV3-2) to TRBJ2-7; 12 nucleotides line up with TRBD2. The length of the CDR3 is 16 residues. After removal of 3 bases from V and 5 bases from J, the junction contained 8 bases not matched to a gene. The germline CDR1 and CDR2 sequences are LGHDT and YNNKEL (reference sequence).

This clone has only one observation. This chain joins TRBV19 and TRBJ2-3; D is perhaps TRBD1 (6 bases). The germline V and J ends were trimmed by 7 bases and 1 base, with 12 bases remaining between them. The germline V gene encodes CDR1 LNHDA and CDR2 SQIVND (reference sequence). The CDR3 contains 14 residues. The CDR3 DNA follows: TGTGCCAGTACCGCAGCAGGGGGCACAGATACGCAGTATTTT. Translated, it gives CASTAAGGTDTQYF. The full variable domain, rest sourced from reference TRBV19 and TRBJ2-3, is DGGITQSPKYLFRKEGQNVTLSCEQNLNHDAMYWYRQDPGQGLRLIYYSQIVNDFQKGDIAEGYSVSREKKESFPLTVTSAQKNPTAFYLCASTAAGGTDTQYFGPGTRLTVL.

This clone was detected only a few times. The genes are TRBV29-1 and TRBJ2-2, with D possibly matching TRBD2 (5 bases). The CDR3 sequence is 14 residues long. Germline V gene sequence: CDR1 SQVTM, CDR2 ANQGSEA. V lost 4 bases to trimming and J lost 3 bases, with 12 bases between them. The CDR3 DNA is TGCAGCGTTGTGCGGGCAGGTCACACCGGGGAGCTGTTTTTT. Protein product: CSVVRAGHTGELFF.

This chain connects TRBV7-9 to TRBJ2-3, with 11 bases aligning to TRBD1. The CDR3 contains 16 residues. V gave up 5 bases and J gave up 1 base; unmatched junction bases: 5. Germline V CDR1 and CDR2: SEHNR, FQNEAQ (reference sequence). CDR3: CASSRDRGFGTDTQYF. The CDR3 DNA sequence: TGTGCCAGCAGCAGGGACAGGGGGTTCGGCACAGATACGCAGTATTTT. Drawing the rest from reference TRBV7-9 and TRBJ2-3, the complete variable domain is DTGVSQNPRHKITKRGQNVTFRCDPISEHNRLYWYRQTLGQGPEFLTYFQNEAQLEKSRLLSDRFSAERPKGSFSTLEIQRTEQGDSAMYLCASSRDRGFGTDTQYFGPGTRLTVL.

J is TRBJ2-7 and V is TRBV4-1; D possibly matches TRBD1 or TRBD2 (6 bases each). The CDR3 totals 15 residues. V was clipped by 1 base and J by 6 bases, with 16 bases between them. Germline loops: CDR1 MGHRA, CDR2 YSYEKL. The CDR3 sequence: CASSQGFRGGIEQYF. The CDR3, as DNA: TGCGCCAGCAGCCAAGGATTCAGGGGAGGCATCGAGCAGTACTTC.